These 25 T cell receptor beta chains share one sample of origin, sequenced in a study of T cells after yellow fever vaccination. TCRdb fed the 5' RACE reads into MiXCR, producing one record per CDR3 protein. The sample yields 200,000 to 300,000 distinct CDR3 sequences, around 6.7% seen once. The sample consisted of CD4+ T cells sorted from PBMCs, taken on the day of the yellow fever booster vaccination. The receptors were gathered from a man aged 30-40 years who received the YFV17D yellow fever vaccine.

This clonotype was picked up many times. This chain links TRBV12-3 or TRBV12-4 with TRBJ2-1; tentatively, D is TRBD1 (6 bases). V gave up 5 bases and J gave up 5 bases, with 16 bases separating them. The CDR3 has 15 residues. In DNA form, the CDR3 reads TGTGCCAGCAGTCCCCTGGGACACCCGGACAATGAGCAGTTCTTC. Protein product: CASSPLGHPDNEQFF.

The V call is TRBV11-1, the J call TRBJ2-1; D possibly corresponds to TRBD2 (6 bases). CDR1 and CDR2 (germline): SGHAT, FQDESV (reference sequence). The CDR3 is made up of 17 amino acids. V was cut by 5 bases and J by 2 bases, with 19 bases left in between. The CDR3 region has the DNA TGTGCCAGCAGCCCTAGGAGCGGGTCCACGACCTACAATGAGCAGTTCTTC. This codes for CASSPRSGSTTYNEQFF.

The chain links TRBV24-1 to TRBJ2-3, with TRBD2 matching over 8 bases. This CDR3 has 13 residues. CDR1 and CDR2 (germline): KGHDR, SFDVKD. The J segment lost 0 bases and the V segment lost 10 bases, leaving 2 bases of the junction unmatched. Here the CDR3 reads CATASGSTDTQYF. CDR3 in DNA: TGTGCCACGGCTAGCGGGAGCACAGATACGCAGTATTTT.

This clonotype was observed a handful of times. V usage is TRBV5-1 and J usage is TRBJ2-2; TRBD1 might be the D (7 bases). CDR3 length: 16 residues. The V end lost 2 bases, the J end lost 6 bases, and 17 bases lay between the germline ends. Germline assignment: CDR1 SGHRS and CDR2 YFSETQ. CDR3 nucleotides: TGCGCCAGCAGCTTCGGCCAGGGGGGTCGCTCCGGGGAGCTGTTTTTT. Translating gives CASSFGQGGRSGELFF.

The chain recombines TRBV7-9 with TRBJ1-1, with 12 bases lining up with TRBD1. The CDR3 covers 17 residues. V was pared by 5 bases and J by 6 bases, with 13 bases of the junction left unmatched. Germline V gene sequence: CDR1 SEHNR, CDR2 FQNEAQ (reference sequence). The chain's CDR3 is CASSTHPGQGARSEAFF. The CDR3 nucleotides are TGTGCCAGCAGCACCCACCCGGGACAGGGGGCGCGATCTGAAGCTTTCTTT.

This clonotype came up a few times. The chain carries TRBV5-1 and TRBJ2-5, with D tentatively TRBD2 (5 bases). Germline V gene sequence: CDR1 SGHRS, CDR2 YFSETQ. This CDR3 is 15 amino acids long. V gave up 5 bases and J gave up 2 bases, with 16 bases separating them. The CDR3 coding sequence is TGCGCCAGCAGTCATTCCGGGGTCCTACAAGAGACCCAGTACTTC. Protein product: CASSHSGVLQETQYF.

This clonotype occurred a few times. CDR3 sequence reads: CSVEAGLAGANVLTF. Here the CDR3 DNA reads TGCAGCGTTGAAGCGGGGCTAGCTGGGGCCAACGTCCTGACTTTC. V usage is TRBV29-1 and J usage is TRBJ2-6, with D perhaps assigned TRBD1 or TRBD2 (5 bases each). The CDR3 loop spans 15 amino acids. Trimming removed 1 base at V and 2 bases at J, with 9 bases between. Germline CDR1 reads SQVTM; CDR2 reads ANQGSEA.

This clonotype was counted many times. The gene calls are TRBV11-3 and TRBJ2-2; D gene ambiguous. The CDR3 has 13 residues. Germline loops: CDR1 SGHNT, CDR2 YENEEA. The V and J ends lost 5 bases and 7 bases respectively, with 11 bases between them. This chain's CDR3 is CASSNPGIGELFF. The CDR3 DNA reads TGTGCCAGCAGCAACCCAGGAATCGGGGAGCTGTTTTTT.

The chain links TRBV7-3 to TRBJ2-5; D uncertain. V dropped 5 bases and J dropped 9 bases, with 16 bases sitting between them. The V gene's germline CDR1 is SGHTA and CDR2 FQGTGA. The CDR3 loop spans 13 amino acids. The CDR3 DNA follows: TGTGCCAGCAGCCGAGTTGACGGAGTCGCCCAGTACTTC. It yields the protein CASSRVDGVAQYF.

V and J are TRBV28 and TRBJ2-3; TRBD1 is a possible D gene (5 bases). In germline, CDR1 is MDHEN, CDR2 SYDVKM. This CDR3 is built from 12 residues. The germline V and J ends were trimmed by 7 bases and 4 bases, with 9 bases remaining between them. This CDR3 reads CASTSRADTQYF. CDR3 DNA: TGTGCCAGCACCTCCAGGGCAGATACGCAGTATTTT.

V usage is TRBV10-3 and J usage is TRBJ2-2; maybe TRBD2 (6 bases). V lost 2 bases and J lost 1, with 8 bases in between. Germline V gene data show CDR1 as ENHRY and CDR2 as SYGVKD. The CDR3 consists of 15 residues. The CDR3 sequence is CAISERGMNTGELFF. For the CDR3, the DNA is TGTGCCATCAGTGAGCGGGGGATGAACACCGGGGAGCTGTTTTTT.

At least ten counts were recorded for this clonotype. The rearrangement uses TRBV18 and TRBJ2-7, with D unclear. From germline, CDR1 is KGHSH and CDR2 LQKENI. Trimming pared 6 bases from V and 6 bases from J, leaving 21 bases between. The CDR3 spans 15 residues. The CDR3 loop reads CASSPEPLLAFEQYF. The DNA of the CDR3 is TGTGCCAGCTCCCCTGAGCCTCTGTTGGCGTTCGAGCAGTACTTC.

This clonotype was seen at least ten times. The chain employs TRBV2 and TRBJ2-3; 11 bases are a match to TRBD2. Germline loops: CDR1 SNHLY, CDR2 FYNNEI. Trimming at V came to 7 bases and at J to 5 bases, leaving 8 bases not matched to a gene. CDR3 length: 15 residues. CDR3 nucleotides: TGTGCCAGCATTCCGGGACTAGCGGCCCTAGATACGCAGTATTTT. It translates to CASIPGLAALDTQYF.

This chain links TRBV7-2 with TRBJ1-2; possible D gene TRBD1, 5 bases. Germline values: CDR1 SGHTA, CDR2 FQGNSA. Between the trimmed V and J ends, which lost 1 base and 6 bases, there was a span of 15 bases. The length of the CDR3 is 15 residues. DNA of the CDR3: TGTGCCAGCAGCTTAGTTTGGGACCTAAGCCATGGCTACACCTTC. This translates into CASSLVWDLSHGYTF.

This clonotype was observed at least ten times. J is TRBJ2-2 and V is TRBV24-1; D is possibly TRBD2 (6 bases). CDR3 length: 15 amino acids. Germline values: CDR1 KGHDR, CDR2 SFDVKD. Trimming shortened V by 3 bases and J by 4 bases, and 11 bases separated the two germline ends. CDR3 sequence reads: CATSDSGRATGELFF. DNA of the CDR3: TGTGCCACCAGTGATAGCGGGCGGGCCACCGGGGAGCTGTTTTTT.

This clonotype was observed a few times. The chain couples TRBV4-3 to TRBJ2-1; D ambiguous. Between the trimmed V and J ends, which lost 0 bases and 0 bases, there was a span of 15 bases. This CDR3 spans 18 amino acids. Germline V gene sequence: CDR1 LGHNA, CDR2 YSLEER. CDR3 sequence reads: CASSQEANSRSSYNEQFF. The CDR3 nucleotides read TGCGCCAGCAGCCAAGAAGCGAATAGCCGGAGCTCCTACAATGAGCAGTTCTTC.

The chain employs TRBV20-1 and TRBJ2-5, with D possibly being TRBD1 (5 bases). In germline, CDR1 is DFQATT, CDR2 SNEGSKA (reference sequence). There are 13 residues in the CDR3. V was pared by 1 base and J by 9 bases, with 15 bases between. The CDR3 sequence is CSARAVAPGSQYF. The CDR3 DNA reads TGCAGTGCTAGAGCTGTGGCCCCAGGGTCCCAGTACTTC.

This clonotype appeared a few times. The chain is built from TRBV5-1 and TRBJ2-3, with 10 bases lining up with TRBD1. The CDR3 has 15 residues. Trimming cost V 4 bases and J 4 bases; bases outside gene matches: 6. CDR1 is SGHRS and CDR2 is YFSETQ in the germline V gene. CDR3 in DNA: TGCGCCAGCAGCGACATCGGGACAGGGGCAGATACGCAGTATTTT. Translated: CASSDIGTGADTQYF.

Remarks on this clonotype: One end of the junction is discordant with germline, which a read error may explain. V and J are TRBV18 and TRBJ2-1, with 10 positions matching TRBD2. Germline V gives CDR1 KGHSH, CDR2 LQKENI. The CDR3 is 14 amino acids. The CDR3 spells CASSPQREGNEQFF. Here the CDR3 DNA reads TGTGCCAGTTCACCTCAGCGGGAGGGCAATGAGCAGTTCTTC.

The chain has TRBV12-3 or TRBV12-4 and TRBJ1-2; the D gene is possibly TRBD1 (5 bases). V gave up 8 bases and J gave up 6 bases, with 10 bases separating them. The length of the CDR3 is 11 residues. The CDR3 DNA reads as TGTGCCAGCTCAGGGTACGATGGCTACACCTTC. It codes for CASSGYDGYTF.

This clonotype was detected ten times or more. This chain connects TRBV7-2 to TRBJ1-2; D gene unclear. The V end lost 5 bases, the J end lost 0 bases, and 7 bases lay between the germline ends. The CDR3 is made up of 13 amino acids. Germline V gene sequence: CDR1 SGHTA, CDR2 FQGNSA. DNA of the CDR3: TGTGCCAGCAGCCCGGGCCCTAACTATGGCTACACCTTC. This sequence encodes CASSPGPNYGYTF.

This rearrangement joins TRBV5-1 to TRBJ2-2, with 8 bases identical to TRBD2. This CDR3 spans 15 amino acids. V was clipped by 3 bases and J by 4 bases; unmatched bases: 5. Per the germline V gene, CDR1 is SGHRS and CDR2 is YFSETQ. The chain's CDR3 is CASSSGTSSTGELFF. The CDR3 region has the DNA TGCGCCAGCAGCTCAGGGACTAGTAGCACCGGGGAGCTGTTTTTT.

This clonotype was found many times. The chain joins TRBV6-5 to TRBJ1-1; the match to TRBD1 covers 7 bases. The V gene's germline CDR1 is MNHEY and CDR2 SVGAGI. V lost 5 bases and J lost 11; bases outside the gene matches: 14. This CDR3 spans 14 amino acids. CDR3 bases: TGTGCCAGCAGTACCACGAGACAGGGTAGTTTTGCTTTCTTT. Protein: CASSTTRQGSFAFF.

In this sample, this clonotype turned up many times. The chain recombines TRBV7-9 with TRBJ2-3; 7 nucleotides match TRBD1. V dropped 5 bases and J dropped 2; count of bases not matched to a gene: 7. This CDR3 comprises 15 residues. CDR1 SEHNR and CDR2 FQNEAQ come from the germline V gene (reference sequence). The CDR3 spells CASSGTGTATDTQYF. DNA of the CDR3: TGTGCCAGCAGCGGAACGGGGACAGCCACAGATACGCAGTATTTT.

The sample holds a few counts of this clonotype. The CDR3 DNA is TGTGCCAGCAGTACGCCGGGGGGGGATGAGACCCAGTACTTC. It translates to CASSTPGGDETQYF. The V call is TRBV28, the J call TRBJ2-5, with 8 bases aligning to TRBD2. Germline V gene data show CDR1 as MDHEN and CDR2 as SYDVKM. Trimming cost V 5 bases and J 5 bases; bases outside gene matches: 7. The CDR3 consists of 14 residues.